A selection of T cell receptor beta chains follows, all from one sample in a study of monozygotic twins with cystic fibrosis. Using immunoSEQ multiplex PCR, the repertoire was profiled, and TCRdb retains in-frame clones only, with some absent. The sample has about 36,000 clones, about 90% seen once. The sequenced sample consisted of blood. All receptors come from a boy aged 2-9 years with cystic fibrosis. Both conserved end residues are trimmed from each CDR3.

CDR3 length	V gene	CDR3 protein
11	TRBV7-9	ASSFEGDEGYT
15	TRBV4-1	ASSQEGAGSSYNEQF
16	TRBV21-1	ASSRGDRGLFSNQPQH
12	TRBV5-1	ASSLDSMNTEAF
13	TRBV10-3	AISVEMVASDTQY
12	TRBV10-3	AISQGIDTGELF
12	TRBV5-1	ASSYRTGGHGYT
12	TRBV7-9	ASSLKGEGQPQH
11	TRBV18	ASSTTGDEKLF
13	TRBV29-1	SVEYRAGLNTEAF
13	TRBV27	ASSLRGGSGNTIY
12	TRBV7-2	ASSLSATNEKLF
9	TRBV7-8	ASSFGNEQF
12	TRBV6-1	ASTSIQGSTEAF
13	TRBV5-1	ASSSPGQSTDTQY
13	TRBV7-8	ASRKGQGAGTEAF
12	TRBV6-6	ASSETRDHYEQY
9	TRBV11-3	ASSLHAGQF
14	TRBV29-1	SVQPSSQPTYNEQF
11	TRBV27	AIARGYNSPLH
17	TRBV7-9	ASRSGPSLDRGDNSPLH
11	TRBV11-3	ASSKDSYNEQF
14	TRBV25-1	ASSDRTGVSNTEAF
13	TRBV19	ASSTQTGSSYEQY
13	TRBV19	ASSTQGEGRYEQY
11	TRBV5-1	ASKWTDNSPLH
14	TRBV7-9	ASSLEDRDSYNEQF
12	TRBV7-7	ASSPPDRNTEAF
18	TRBV5-1	ASSLVPRVGLAGVHNEQF
13	TRBV6-5	ASSYSWMHTDTQY
11	TRBV6-5	ASRPWGGTEAF
10	TRBV4-2	ASSQRIDTQY
12	TRBV5-4	ASSSRDRGETQY
11	TRBV7-8	ASSLGQANEQF
11	TRBV7-2	ASSFDRDQPQH
10	TRBV29-1	SALTGVETQY
15	TRBV5-4	ASRLGAGPTGNTEAF
9	TRBV7-2	ASSLNHEQY
15	TRBV2	ASSSRQGPNSNQPQH
13	TRBV27	ASSWSSPMGEKLF
12	TRBV27	ASSSLPTGSEAF
13	TRBV2	ASSEGGAIVIGYT
13	TRBV4-3	ASSQEAPGPYEQY
11	TRBV4-2	ASRGQGNTEAF
13	TRBV10-3	AISESRGKNTEAF
13	TRBV6-5	ASRYGLAGQGTQY
15	TRBV2	ASSEAGTRTNTGELF
13	TRBV5-4	ASSLADRANTEAF
12	TRBV12-5	ASGRDRGLTEAF
16	TRBV4-1	ASSQEINPGQRNQPQH
14	TRBV27	ASRKPGTGVTGELF